The subject of this entry is one T cell receptor (beta chain). Its antigen specificity is not known. Per-base quality was not reported, and no clone a single base away is much larger than it. Library preparation was by PCR. Sequencing was performed on an Illumina HiSeq 2500. Unique molecular identifiers were incorporated into TCR beta cDNA libraries to reduce PCR and sequencing biases. Per 1 to 10 million input T cells, approximately 500,000 cDNA molecules were obtained, such that each molecule approximated one T cell. Patient libraries were prepared and sequenced with the same protocol used for the earlier healthy control dataset. Samples belonging to the same batch were prepared together, multiplexed and sequenced on a shared HiSeq lane. Concerning the study's data processing: MIGEC handled the raw barcoded reads, throwing out single-read molecular identifier groups before consensus assembly and CDR3 extraction. VDJtools was used for post-analysis of the clonotype tables, and diversity was normalized by down-sampling every dataset to the size of the smallest sample. In repertoire overlap clustering, CDR3 amino acid sequences, but not nucleotide sequences, were matched to correct batch-related cross-sample contamination. TCRdb redid the processing of the public reads, applying fastp at Q25 and MiXCR, and retained in-frame beta chains. Rows are unified per CDR3 protein, each entry keeping the most common DNA and genes. In this record, the V and J calls reflect TCRdb's handling and not the investigators' own analysis. The sample table records about half a million distinct CDR3 sequences; 34% of these occur just once. Clones ranked in the top ten supply 4.5% to 7.5% of the sample.

The sample is drawn from a study of post-analysis software for immune sequencing data (dated by TCRdb to between 2015 and 2016). Study-level background: Relapsing-remitting, secondary progressive and progressive-relapsing multiple sclerosis were recorded as disease courses, and subtype annotation was lacking for some patients. The patient repertoires were compared against fewer than twelve previously published healthy control repertoires obtained from donors aged roughly 6 to 25 years. A subset of samples was prepared in parallel using single-end sample barcoding, then pooled and co-amplified after Illumina adapter ligation. Overall study results and their limits: Strong co-clustering of samples prepared in the same batch was shown by direct clustering with F measure, prompting a batch-effect correction. The control group was slightly older than the multiple sclerosis patient group. A few TRBV segments, including TRBV5-6, TRBV5-1 and TRBV20-1, were significantly more frequent in patients than controls. Multiple sclerosis patients had significantly lower normalized Chao1 diversity than controls, a result that suggests substantial peripheral T-cell clonal expansion.

TCR beta repertoires were profiled from peripheral blood of some 13 young patients with multiple sclerosis to demonstrate the VDJtools post-analysis software. The multiple sclerosis patients were children and adolescents between roughly 6 and 16 years of age. The germline V gene (reference sequence) sets CDR1 to LNHDA and CDR2 to SQIVND. The CDR3 has 15 amino acids, counting the end cysteine and phenylalanine. CDR3 DNA is the only sequence kept; it has 45 bases, read in frame from the first base. For this chain, trimming is 7 bases at the V end and 2 bases at the J end, and the number of junction bases without a gene match is 9.

Sequencing was done on a sample of blood. The rearranged segments are TRBV19 and TRBJ2-3, with TRBD1 identical over 7 junction bases. The sequence was collected from a girl between 2 and 17 years old with multiple sclerosis. CDR3 region: CASNLGTAYTDTQYF. The DNA is TGTGCCAGTAATCTAGGGACAGCGTACACAGATACGCAGTATTTT.